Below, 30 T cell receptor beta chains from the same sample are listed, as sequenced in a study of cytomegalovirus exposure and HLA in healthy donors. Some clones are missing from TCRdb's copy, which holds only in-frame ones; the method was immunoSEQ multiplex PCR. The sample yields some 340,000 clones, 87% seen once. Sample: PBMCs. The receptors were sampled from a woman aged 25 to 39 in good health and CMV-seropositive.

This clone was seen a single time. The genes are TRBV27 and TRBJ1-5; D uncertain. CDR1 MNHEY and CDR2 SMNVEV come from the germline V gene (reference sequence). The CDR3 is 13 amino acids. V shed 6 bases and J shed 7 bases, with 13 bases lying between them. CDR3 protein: CASRIGVKQPQHF. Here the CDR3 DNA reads TGTGCCAGCAGGATCGGGGTTAAACAGCCCCAGCATTTT.

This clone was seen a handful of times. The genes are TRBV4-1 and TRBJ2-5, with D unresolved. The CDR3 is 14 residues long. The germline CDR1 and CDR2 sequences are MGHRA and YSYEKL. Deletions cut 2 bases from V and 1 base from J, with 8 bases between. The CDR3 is CASSQTDVQETQYF. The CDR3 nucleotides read TGCGCCAGCAGCCAAACGGACGTCCAAGAGACCCAGTACTTC.

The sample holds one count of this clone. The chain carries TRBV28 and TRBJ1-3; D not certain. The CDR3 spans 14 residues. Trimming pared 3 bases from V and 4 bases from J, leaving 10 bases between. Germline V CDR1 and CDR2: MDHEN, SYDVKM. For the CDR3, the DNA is TGTGCCAGCAGTTTGATGGGGTTCGGAAACACCATATATTTT. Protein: CASSLMGFGNTIYF. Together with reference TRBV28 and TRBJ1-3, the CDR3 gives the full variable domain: DVKVTQSSRYLVKRTGEKVFLECVQDMDHENMFWYRQDPGLGLRLIYFSYDVKMKEKGDIPEGYSVSREKKERFSLILESASTNQTSMYLCASSLMGFGNTIYFGEGSWLTVV.

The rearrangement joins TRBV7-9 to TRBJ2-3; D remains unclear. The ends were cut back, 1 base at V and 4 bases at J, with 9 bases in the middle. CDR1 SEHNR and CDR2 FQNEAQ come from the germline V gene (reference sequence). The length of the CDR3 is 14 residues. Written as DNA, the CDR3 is TGTGCCAGCAGCTTAGGACGGCACGCAGATACGCAGTATTTT. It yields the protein CASSLGRHADTQYF. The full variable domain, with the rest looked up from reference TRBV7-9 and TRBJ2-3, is DTGVSQNPRHKITKRGQNVTFRCDPISEHNRLYWYRQTLGQGPEFLTYFQNEAQLEKSRLLSDRFSAERPKGSFSTLEIQRTEQGDSAMYLCASSLGRHADTQYFGPGTRLTVL.

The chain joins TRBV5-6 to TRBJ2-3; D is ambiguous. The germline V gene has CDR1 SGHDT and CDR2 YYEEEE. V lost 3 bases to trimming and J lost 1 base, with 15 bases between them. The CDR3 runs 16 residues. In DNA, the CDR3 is TGTGCCAGCAGCTCTAGGGCGATAACTGGCACAGATACGCAGTATTTT. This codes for CASSSRAITGTDTQYF. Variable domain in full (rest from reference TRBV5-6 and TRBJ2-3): DAGVTQSPTHLIKTRGQQVTLRCSPKSGHDTVSWYQQALGQGPQFIFQYYEEEERQRGNFPDRFSGHQFPNYSSELNVNALLLGDSALYLCASSSRAITGTDTQYFGPGTRLTVL.

CDR3 region: CASMGGELFF. CDR3 nucleotide sequence: TGTGCCAGTATGGGGGGGGAGCTGTTTTTT. V usage is TRBV19 and J usage is TRBJ2-2; no firm D call. V was shortened by 7 bases and J by 8 bases, with 5 bases between the two germline ends. The CDR3 covers 10 residues. Looked up from germline, CDR1 is LNHDA and CDR2 is SQIVND (reference sequence).

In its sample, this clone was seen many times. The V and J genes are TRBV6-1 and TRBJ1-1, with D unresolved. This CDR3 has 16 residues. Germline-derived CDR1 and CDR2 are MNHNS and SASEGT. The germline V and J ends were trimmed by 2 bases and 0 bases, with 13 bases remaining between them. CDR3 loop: CASSEQPRIMNTEAFF. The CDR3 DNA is TGTGCCAGCAGTGAACAACCGAGGATTATGAACACTGAAGCTTTCTTT.

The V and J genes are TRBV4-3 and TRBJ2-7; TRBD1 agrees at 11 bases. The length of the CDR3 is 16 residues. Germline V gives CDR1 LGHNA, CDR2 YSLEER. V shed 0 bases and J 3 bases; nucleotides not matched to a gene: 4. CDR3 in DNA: TGCGCCAGCAGCCAAGATTGGGGGACAGGGGGCTACGAGCAGTACTTC. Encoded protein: CASSQDWGTGGYEQYF.

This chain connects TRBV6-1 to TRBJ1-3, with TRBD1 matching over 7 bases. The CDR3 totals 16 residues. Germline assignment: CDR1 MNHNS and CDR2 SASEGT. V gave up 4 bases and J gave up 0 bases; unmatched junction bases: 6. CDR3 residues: CASSGSTGISGNTIYF. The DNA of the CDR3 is TGTGCCAGCAGTGGATCGACAGGGATCTCTGGAAACACCATATATTTT.

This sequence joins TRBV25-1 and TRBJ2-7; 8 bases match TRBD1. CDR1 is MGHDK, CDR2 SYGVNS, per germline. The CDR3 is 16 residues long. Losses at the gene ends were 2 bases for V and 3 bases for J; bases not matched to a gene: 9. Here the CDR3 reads CASSEGSGTGFYEQYF. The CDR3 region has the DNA TGTGCCAGCAGTGAAGGCTCCGGGACAGGTTTCTACGAGCAGTACTTC.

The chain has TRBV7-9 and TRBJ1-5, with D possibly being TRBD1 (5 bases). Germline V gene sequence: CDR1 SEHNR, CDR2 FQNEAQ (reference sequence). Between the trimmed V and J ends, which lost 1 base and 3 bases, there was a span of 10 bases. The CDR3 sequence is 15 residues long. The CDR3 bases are TGTGCCAGCAGCTTAGAGGGGAAGCCCAATCAGCCCCAGCATTTT. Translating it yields CASSLEGKPNQPQHF.

The CDR3: CASSYGQAQPQHF. CDR3 in DNA: TGTGCCAGCAGTTACGGACAGGCCCAGCCCCAGCATTTT. The chain is built from TRBV7-9 and TRBJ1-5, with TRBD1 identical over 7 bases. V trimming: 6 bases; J trimming: 7 bases; junction bases outside the gene matches: 6. The CDR3 is 13 amino acids. Per the germline V gene, CDR1 is SEHNR and CDR2 is FQNEAQ (reference sequence).

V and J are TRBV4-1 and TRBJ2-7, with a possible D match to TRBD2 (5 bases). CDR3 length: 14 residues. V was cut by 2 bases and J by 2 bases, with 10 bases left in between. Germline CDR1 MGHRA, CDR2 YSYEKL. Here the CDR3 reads CASSQMTNPYEQYF. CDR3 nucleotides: TGCGCCAGCAGCCAAATGACTAACCCCTACGAGCAGTACTTC.

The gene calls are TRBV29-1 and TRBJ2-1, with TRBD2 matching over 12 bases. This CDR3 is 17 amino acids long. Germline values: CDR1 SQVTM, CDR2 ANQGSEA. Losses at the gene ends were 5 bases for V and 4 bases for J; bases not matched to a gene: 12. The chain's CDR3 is CSVQPWGLAGTYNEQFF. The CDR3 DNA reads TGCAGCGTTCAACCCTGGGGACTAGCGGGCACGTACAATGAGCAGTTCTTC.

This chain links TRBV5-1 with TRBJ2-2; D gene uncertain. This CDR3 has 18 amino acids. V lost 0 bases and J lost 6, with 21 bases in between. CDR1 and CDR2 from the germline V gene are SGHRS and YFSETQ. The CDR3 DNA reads TGCGCCAGCAGCTTGGCCGGTTCTGGGCGGAGTCAGGCCGGGGAGCTGTTTTTT. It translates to CASSLAGSGRSQAGELFF.

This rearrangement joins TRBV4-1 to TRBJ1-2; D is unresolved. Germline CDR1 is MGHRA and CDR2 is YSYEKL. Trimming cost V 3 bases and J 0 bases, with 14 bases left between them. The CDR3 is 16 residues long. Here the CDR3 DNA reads TGCGCCAGCAGCCACCTACCAGAAAATACTAACTATGGCTACACCTTC. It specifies CASSHLPENTNYGYTF.

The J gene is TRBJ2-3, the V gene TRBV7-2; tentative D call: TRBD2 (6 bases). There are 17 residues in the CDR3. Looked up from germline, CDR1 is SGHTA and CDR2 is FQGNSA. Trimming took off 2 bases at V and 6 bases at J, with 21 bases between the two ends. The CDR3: CASSLRVAGTPGDTQYF. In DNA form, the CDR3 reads TGTGCCAGCAGCTTACGGGTTGCGGGGACCCCCGGGGATACGCAGTATTTT.

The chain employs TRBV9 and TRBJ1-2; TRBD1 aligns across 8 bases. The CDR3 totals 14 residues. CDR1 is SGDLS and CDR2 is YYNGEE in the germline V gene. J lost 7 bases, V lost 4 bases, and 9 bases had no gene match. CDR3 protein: CASSRTGGSAGYTF. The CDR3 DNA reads TGTGCCAGCAGCCGCACAGGGGGATCCGCTGGCTACACCTTC. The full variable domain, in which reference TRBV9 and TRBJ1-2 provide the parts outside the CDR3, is DSGVTQTPKHLITATGQRVTLRCSPRSGDLSVYWYQQSLDQGLQFLIQYYNGEERAKGNILERFSAQQFPDLHSELNLSSLELGDSALYFCASSRTGGSAGYTFGSGTRLTVV.

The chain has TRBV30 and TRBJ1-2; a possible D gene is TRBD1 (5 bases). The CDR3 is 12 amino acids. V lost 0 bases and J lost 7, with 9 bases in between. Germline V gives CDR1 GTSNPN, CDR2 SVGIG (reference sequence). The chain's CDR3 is CAWSVGEFGYTF. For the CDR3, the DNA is TGTGCCTGGAGTGTAGGGGAATTTGGCTACACCTTC.

CDR3: CASSLLGTNTEAFF. CDR3 DNA sequence: TGTGCCAGCAGTTTACTTGGGACAAACACTGAAGCTTTCTTT. The rearrangement joins TRBV27 to TRBJ1-1, with D perhaps TRBD1 (6 bases). The CDR3 length is 14 residues. Looked up from germline, CDR1 is MNHEY and CDR2 is SMNVEV (reference sequence). Trimming removed 2 bases from V and 2 bases from J, with 9 bases in between.

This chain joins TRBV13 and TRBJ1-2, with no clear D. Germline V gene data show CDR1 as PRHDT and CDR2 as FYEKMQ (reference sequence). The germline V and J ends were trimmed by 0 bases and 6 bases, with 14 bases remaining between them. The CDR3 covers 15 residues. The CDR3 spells CASSLGSGVDHGYTF. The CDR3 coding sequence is TGTGCCAGCAGCTTAGGCTCGGGTGTCGACCATGGCTACACCTTC.

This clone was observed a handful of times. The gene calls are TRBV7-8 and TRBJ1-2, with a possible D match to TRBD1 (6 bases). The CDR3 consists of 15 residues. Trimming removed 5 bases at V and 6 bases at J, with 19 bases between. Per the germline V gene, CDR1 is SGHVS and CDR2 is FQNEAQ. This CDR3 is CASSLSGAPTDGYTF. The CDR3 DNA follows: TGTGCCAGCAGCCTATCAGGGGCGCCAACGGATGGCTACACCTTC.

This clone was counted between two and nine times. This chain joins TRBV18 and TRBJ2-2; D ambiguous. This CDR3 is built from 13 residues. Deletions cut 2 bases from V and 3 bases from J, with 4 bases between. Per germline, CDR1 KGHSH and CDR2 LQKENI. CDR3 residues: CASSPADTGELFF. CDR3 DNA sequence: TGTGCCAGCTCACCAGCGGACACCGGGGAGCTGTTTTTT.

The CDR3 is CASKLARVTYEQYF. For the CDR3, the DNA is TGTGCCAGCAAACTAGCGCGAGTTACCTACGAGCAGTACTTC. This chain uses TRBV28 with TRBJ2-7; the match to TRBD2 covers 7 bases. The CDR3 is 14 residues long. Germline lookup yields CDR1 MDHEN and CDR2 SYDVKM. V was clipped by 7 bases and J by 2 bases; unmatched bases: 8.

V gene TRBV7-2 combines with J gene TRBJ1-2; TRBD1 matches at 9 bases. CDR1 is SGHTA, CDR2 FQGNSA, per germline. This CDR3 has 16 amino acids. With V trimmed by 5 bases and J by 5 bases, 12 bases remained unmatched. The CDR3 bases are TGTGCCAGCAGCGAGGCCGCCGGGACAGGGACATATGGCTACACCTTC. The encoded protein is CASSEAAGTGTYGYTF.

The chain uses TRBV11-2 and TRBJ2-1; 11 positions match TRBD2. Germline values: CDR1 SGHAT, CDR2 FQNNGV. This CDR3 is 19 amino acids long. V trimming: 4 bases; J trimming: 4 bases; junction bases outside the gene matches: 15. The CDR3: CASSSDVAGGPFPYNEQFF. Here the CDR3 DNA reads TGTGCCAGCAGCTCAGATGTAGCGGGAGGGCCTTTCCCATACAATGAGCAGTTCTTC. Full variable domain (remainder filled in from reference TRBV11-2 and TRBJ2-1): EAGVAQSPRYKIIEKRQSVAFWCNPISGHATLYWYQQILGQGPKLLIQFQNNGVVDDSQLPKDRFSAERLKGVDSTLKIQPAKLEDSAVYLCASSSDVAGGPFPYNEQFFGPGTRLTVL.

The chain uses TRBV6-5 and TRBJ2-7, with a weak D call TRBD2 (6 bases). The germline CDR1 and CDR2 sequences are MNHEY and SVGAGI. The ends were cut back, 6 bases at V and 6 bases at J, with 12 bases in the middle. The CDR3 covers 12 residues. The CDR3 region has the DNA TGTGCCAGCAGCCAGGGACTGTCCGAGCAGTACTTC. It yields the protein CASSQGLSEQYF.

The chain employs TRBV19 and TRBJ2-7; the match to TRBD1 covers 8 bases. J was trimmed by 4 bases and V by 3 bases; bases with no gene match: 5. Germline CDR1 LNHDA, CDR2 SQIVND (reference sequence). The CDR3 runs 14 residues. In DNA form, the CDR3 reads TGTGCCAGTAGTATGGGGGACAGGCCTTACGAGCAGTACTTC. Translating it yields CASSMGDRPYEQYF.

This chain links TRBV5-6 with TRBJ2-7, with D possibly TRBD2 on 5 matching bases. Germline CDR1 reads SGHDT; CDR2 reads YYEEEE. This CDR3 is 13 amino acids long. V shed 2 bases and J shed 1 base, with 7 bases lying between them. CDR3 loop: CASSLQRSYEQYF. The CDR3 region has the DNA TGTGCCAGCAGCTTACAGCGGTCCTACGAGCAGTACTTC.

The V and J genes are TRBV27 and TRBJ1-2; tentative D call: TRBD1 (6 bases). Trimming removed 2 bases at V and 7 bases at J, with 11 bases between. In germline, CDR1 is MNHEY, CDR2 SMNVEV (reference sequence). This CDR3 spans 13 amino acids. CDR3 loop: CASSLTGASGYTF. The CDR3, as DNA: TGTGCCAGCAGTTTAACGGGGGCGTCTGGCTACACCTTC.